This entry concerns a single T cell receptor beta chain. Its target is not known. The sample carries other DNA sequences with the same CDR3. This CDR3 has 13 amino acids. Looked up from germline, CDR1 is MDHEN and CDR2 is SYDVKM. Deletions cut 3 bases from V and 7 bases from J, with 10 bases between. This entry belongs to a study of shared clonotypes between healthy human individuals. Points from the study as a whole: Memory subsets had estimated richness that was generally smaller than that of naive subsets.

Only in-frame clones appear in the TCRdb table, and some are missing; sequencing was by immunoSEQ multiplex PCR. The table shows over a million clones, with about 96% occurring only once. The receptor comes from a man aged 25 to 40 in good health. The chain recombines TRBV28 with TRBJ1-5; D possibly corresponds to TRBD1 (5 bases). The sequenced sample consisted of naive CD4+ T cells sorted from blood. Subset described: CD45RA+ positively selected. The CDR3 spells CASSLLGDQPQHF. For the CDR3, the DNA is TGTGCCAGCAGTTTGTTGGGGGACCAGCCCCAGCATTTT.